The clone carrying this TCR beta chain has a handful of counts. This entry belongs to a study of shared clonotypes between healthy human individuals. This CDR3 is built from 14 residues. The V gene end was trimmed by 5 bases and the J gene end by 4 bases; junction bases not matched to a gene: 4. Germline CDR1 KGHSH, CDR2 LQKENI. Sequenced by immunoSEQ multiplex PCR; TCRdb stores in-frame clones only, minus some. The data contain roughly 1 million clones, under 80% of them seen just once; the ten biggest clones take up approximately 1.3%. The specimen sequenced was memory CD4+ T cells sorted from blood. The subset denotes: CD45RA-negative fraction. This receptor was obtained from a man between 18 and 29 years old in good health. The chain combines TRBV18 with TRBJ2-7, with 11 nucleotides matching TRBD2. CDR3 sequence (DNA): TGTGCCAGCTCAGAGTTAGCGGGAGGGTACGAGCAGTACTTC. As protein: CASSELAGGYEQYF.